One sample yielded the 24 T cell receptor beta chains listed below, sequenced in a study of tumor-infiltrating lymphocytes in oesophageal squamous cell carcinoma. TCRdb called the PCR reads again in MiXCR, with one record for every CDR3 protein. The table has roughly 19,000 distinct CDR3 sequences, about two fifths seen once. The sample consisted of normal esophageal tissue next to the tumor. All receptors derive from a male donor with esophageal squamous cell carcinoma.

This clonotype showed up many times. This rearrangement joins TRBV11-2 to TRBJ2-5; 8 bases fit TRBD1. Germline V gives CDR1 SGHAT, CDR2 FQNNGV. This CDR3 is 16 amino acids long. Germline trimming cut 3 bases from V and 5 bases from J; bases unmatched to any gene: 11. The CDR3 region is CASSLGQPGGWETQYF. In nucleotides, the CDR3 is TGTGCCAGCAGCTTGGGTCAGCCAGGGGGCTGGGAGACCCAGTACTTC.

This clonotype is large. Compared with germline, one end of the junction differs, possibly owing to a read error. This chain joins TRBV7-7 and TRBJ2-5, with unresolved D. The V gene's germline CDR1 is SSHAT and CDR2 FNYEAQ (reference sequence). The CDR3 extends over 13 amino acids. CDR3 nucleotides: TGTGCTAGCAGCCAGGACGGACAAGAGACCCAGTACTTC. As protein: CASSQDGQETQYF. The full variable domain, in which reference TRBV7-7 and TRBJ2-5 provide the parts outside the CDR3, is GAGVSQSPRYKVTKRGQDVTLRCDPISSHATLYWYQQALGQGPEFLTYFNYEAQPDKSGLPSDRFSAERPEGSISTLTIQRTEQRDSAMYRCASSQDGQETQYFGPGTRLLVL.

This clonotype came up a few times. This chain joins TRBV7-6 and TRBJ1-1; 8 nucleotides match TRBD1. The CDR3 consists of 14 residues. V was clipped by 5 bases and J by 0 bases; unmatched bases: 2. The germline CDR1 and CDR2 sequences are SGHVS and FNYEAQ. Written as DNA, the CDR3 is TGTGCCAGCAGCCAGGACAGGGTGAACACTGAAGCTTTCTTT. Protein product: CASSQDRVNTEAFF. Based on the CDR3 plus reference TRBV7-6 and TRBJ1-1, the full variable domain is GAGVSQSPRYKVTKRGQDVALRCDPISGHVSLYWYRQALGQGPEFLTYFNYEAQQDKSGLPNDRFSAERPEGSISTLTIQRTEQRDSAMYRCASSQDRVNTEAFFGQGTRLTVV.

In regard to this clonotype: This may be a read error: a much more frequent sequence differs by one nucleotide. The genes are TRBV7-6 and TRBJ2-7, with D uncertain. Germline V gene data show CDR1 as SGHVS and CDR2 as FNYEAQ. The CDR3 runs to 15 residues. V lost 5 bases and J 7 bases, leaving 21 bases between the germline ends. This CDR3 is CASSRVGPQVHEQYF. The CDR3 DNA is TGTGCCAGCAGCCGGGTTGGGCCCCAGGTCCATGAGCAGTACTTC.

The chain employs TRBV11-2 and TRBJ2-1; 8 bases are shared with TRBD2. The J call may be faulty, since TRBJ2-3 better matches the DNA end. The V gene's germline CDR1 is SGHAT and CDR2 FQNNGV. The CDR3 consists of 18 residues. The CDR3 nucleotides are TGTGCCAGCAGCCAACAGCCATTCGGGGCGGGGGGAGGAGATACGCAGTATTTT. The encoded protein is CASSQQPFGAGGGDTQYF.

Worth noting for this clonotype: A much larger clone sits a single nucleotide away, making a read error possible. The CDR3: CASSLGRSSGYNEQFF. Here the CDR3 DNA reads TGTGCCAGCAGCTTAGGCAGGAGTAGCGGATACAATGAGCAGTTCTTC. The chain recombines TRBV7-2 with TRBJ2-1, with a weak D call TRBD2 (6 bases). The CDR3 spans 16 residues. Germline CDR1 and CDR2: SGHTA and FQGNSA. V lost 1 base to trimming and J lost 4 bases, with 14 bases between them.

Worth noting for this clonotype: This CDR3 is missing its conserved last phenylalanine or tryptophan, likely due to a read error. No DNA is shown, since the ends of the CDR3 on it are uncertain; the CDR3 is the one TCRdb lists. The genes are TRBV5-3 and TRBJ2-7; whether TRBD1, the table's D call, matches the DNA was not checked. TRBV5-3 is an ORF, with its function uncertain. From its first to its last residue, the CDR3 has 17 amino acids. The CDR3 reads CASSLSLGAGYGYTFGS.

As DNA, the CDR3 is TGTGCCAGCAGTTCTGGTCTATTTACAACTAATGAAAAACTGTTTTTT. It translates to CASSSGLFTTNEKLFF. The V and J genes are TRBV12-3 or TRBV12-4 and TRBJ1-4; D is unclear. Deletions cut 4 bases from V and 0 bases from J, with 12 bases between. This CDR3 is built from 16 residues.

The V call is TRBV7-8, the J call TRBJ2-4, with 9 positions matching TRBD2. The DNA end lines up better with TRBJ2-7; the J call may be wrong. In germline, CDR1 is SGHVS, CDR2 FQNEAQ. CDR3 length: 14 residues. CDR3 loop: CASRVAGVSYEQYF. CDR3 DNA: TGTGCCAGCAGGGTAGCGGGAGTGAGCTACGAGCAGTACTTC.

The table lists this clonotype with many counts. A much larger clone lies a single base off, so this may be a read error. The chain carries TRBV5-1 and TRBJ2-5; a weak D match, TRBD2 (6 bases). The V gene's germline CDR1 is SGHRS and CDR2 YFSETQ. This CDR3 contains 15 residues. Trimming removed 4 bases at V and 11 bases at J, with 24 bases between. CDR3 sequence (DNA): TGCGCCAGCAGCATGACGAGGGACTCCTACAATGAGCAGTACTTC. This sequence encodes CASSMTRDSYNEQYF.

V is TRBV27 and J is TRBJ2-5; weak D call: TRBD2 (7 bases). Trimming stripped 2 bases from V and 1 base from J, with 20 bases between. Germline values: CDR1 MNHEY, CDR2 SMNVEV (reference sequence). The CDR3 sequence is 18 residues long. The DNA for the CDR3 is TGTGCCAGCAGTTTAAGGATGGTCGGGGGGCTATCCCAAGAGACCCAGTACTTC. Translation: CASSLRMVGGLSQETQYF.

This clonotype has a handful of counts. V gene TRBV4-1 combines with J gene TRBJ2-4; TRBD1 matches at 9 bases. The last part of the DNA fits TRBJ2-7 better; the J call may be wrong. The V gene's germline CDR1 is MGHRA and CDR2 YSYEKL. The CDR3 is made up of 15 amino acids. Here the CDR3 reads CASSQDGTGSDEQYF. The CDR3 coding sequence is TGCGCCAGCAGCCAAGATGGGACAGGGTCCGACGAGCAGTACTTC.

This clonotype turned up a few times. V gene TRBV19 combines with J gene TRBJ2-2; the D gene is possibly TRBD2 (7 bases). CDR1 is LNHDA and CDR2 is SQIVND in the germline V gene (reference sequence). This CDR3 has 15 amino acids. V was pared by 5 bases and J by 4 bases, with 14 bases between. CDR3 DNA sequence: TGTGCCAGTAGTGGAACAGGGAGGGGCACCGGGGAGCTGTTTTTT. Encoded protein: CASSGTGRGTGELFF. The variable domain in full, completed from reference TRBV19 and TRBJ2-2, reads DGGITQSPKYLFRKEGQNVTLSCEQNLNHDAMYWYRQDPGQGLRLIYYSQIVNDFQKGDIAEGYSVSREKKESFPLTVTSAQKNPTAFYLCASSGTGRGTGELFFGEGSRLTVL.

This clonotype was counted many times. This sequence joins TRBV24-1 and TRBJ2-1, with TRBD2 matching over 11 bases. The CDR3 consists of 14 residues. Germline V gene data show CDR1 as KGHDR and CDR2 as SFDVKD. The junction had 5 bases not matched to a gene; V was cut back by 10 bases and J by 4 bases. In nucleotides, the CDR3 is TGTGCCACAGCCGGGACTAGCGGTTACAATGAGCAGTTCTTC. This encodes CATAGTSGYNEQFF.

J is TRBJ2-3 and V is TRBV28; no clear D. Germline-derived CDR1 and CDR2 are MDHEN and SYDVKM. The V end was cut by 1 base, the J end by 2 bases, with 4 bases between. The CDR3 is 13 residues long. The CDR3 DNA sequence: TGTGCCAGCAGTTTATTAACCACAGATACGCAGTATTTT. This sequence encodes CASSLLTTDTQYF.

This clonotype turned up a few times. The genes are TRBV7-8 and TRBJ2-5, with D unclear. V lost 6 bases and J lost 5, with 13 bases in between. The germline gives CDR1 SGHVS, CDR2 FQNEAQ. The CDR3 consists of 13 residues. CDR3 loop: CASRVGFYETQYF. The DNA of the CDR3 is TGTGCCAGCAGGGTGGGGTTTTATGAGACCCAGTACTTC.

This clonotype is medium-sized. This chain links TRBV7-3 with TRBJ2-7; TRBD1 might be the D (6 bases). This CDR3 comprises 13 residues. Germline V gene sequence: CDR1 SGHTA, CDR2 FQGTGA. With 5 bases removed from V and 6 bases from J, the gap between germline ends came to 14 bases. Here the CDR3 DNA reads TGTGCCAGCAGCCCAACAGGGTTTGGCGAGCAGTACTTC. Its protein product is CASSPTGFGEQYF.

This clonotype was recorded at least ten times. The rearrangement uses TRBV24-1 and TRBJ2-3; 7 bases match TRBD1. The CDR3 extends over 15 amino acids. Per the germline V gene, CDR1 is KGHDR and CDR2 is SFDVKD. With V trimmed by 4 bases and J by 3 bases, 6 bases remained unmatched. DNA of the CDR3: TGTGCCACCAGTGAGCACACAGGGGCGACAGATACGCAGTATTTT. Translated: CATSEHTGATDTQYF.

The chain combines TRBV7-4 with TRBJ1-5; a weak D match, TRBD1 (5 bases). Germline V gene lookup returns CDR1 SGHVT and CDR2 SQSDAQ. V gave up 0 bases and J gave up 5 bases, with 14 bases separating them. The CDR3 contains 16 residues. The CDR3 DNA reads as TGTGCCAGCAGCTTAGCCCCTGGGGGGGTCGATCAGCCCCAGCATTTT. Translated, it gives CASSLAPGGVDQPQHF.

This chain links TRBV19 with TRBJ2-5; 13 bases map to TRBD2. The last part of the DNA fits TRBJ2-1 better; the J call may be wrong. The CDR3 runs 15 residues. CDR1 LNHDA and CDR2 SQIVND come from the germline V gene (reference sequence). CDR3 nucleotide sequence: TGTGCCAGTAGTAGGGGACTAGCGGGATTGGATGAGCAGTTCTTC. This codes for CASSRGLAGLDEQFF.

There are many counts of this clonotype. The chain has TRBV28 and TRBJ2-7, with D possibly matching TRBD2 (5 bases). The CDR3 runs 14 residues. The V and J ends lost 5 bases and 6 bases respectively, with 17 bases between them. The germline gives CDR1 MDHEN, CDR2 SYDVKM. This chain's CDR3 is CASSPSNGKSEQYF. CDR3 DNA: TGTGCCAGCAGTCCCTCCAACGGGAAATCCGAGCAGTACTTC.

This clonotype was found many times. The rearrangement joins TRBV28 to TRBJ2-5; TRBD1 or TRBD2 may be the D gene (5 bases each). With 1 base removed from V and 2 bases from J, the gap between germline ends came to 14 bases. The CDR3 is 16 amino acids. Germline-derived CDR1 and CDR2 are MDHEN and SYDVKM. This CDR3 is CASSLYGAGFQETQYF. Here the CDR3 DNA reads TGTGCCAGCAGTTTATACGGGGCCGGGTTTCAAGAGACCCAGTACTTC.

The rearrangement joins TRBV3-1 to TRBJ2-3, with a tentative D call TRBD1 (6 bases). CDR1 LGHDT and CDR2 YNNKEL come from the germline V gene (reference sequence). Trimming cost V 0 bases and J 8 bases, with 15 bases left between them. This CDR3 contains 15 residues. The DNA for the CDR3 is TGTGCCAGCAGCCAAGATAACAGGGCCCCAGGTACGCAGTATTTT. Its translation: CASSQDNRAPGTQYF.

About this clonotype: One base away lies a much larger clone, so this may be a sequencing read error. The chain carries TRBV6-2 or TRBV6-3 and TRBJ2-1, with a tentative D call TRBD2 (5 bases). The end of the DNA fits TRBJ2-7 better, so the J call may be wrong. Germline CDR1 and CDR2: MNHEY and SVGEGT. This CDR3 comprises 16 residues. This CDR3 is CASSYGTSIIYNEQYF. DNA for the CDR3: TGTGCCAGCAGTTATGGTACTAGTATTATCTACAATGAGCAGTACTTC.